This TCR beta chain was profiled in a study of response to subunit inactivated influenza vaccine. Study-wide results and caveats: Few additional T cells are recruited per seasonal influenza vaccination, authors suggested.

One entry per CDR3 protein results from TCRdb running MiXCR on the RT-PCR reads. This table has roughly 500,000 distinct CDR3 sequences, about 25% appearing once. About this clonotype: Its target is not known.

The CDR3 is 14 amino acids. CDR1 SGHRS and CDR2 YFSETQ come from the germline V gene. V was trimmed by 5 bases and J by 8 bases, leaving 17 bases between them. This receptor was identified in a man between 50 and 59 years old who received an inactivated influenza vaccine. Sequences were derived from CD4+ T cells sorted from PBMCs, sampled 5 days after vaccination. This chain links TRBV5-1 with TRBJ2-1; the D is unclear. The CDR3 region has the DNA TGCGCCAGCAGGACAAGAGGCAGGAGCTATGAGCAGTTCTTC. Encoded protein: CASRTRGRSYEQFF.